This is a list of T cell receptor beta chains from one sample in a study of blood T cell repertoires in COVID-19. Here immunoSEQ multiplex PCR was the method, and the copy in TCRdb shows in-frame clones only, minus some. The sample shows roughly 250,000 clones, roughly 90% of them seen only once. Sequenced input: peripheral blood. The receptors stem from a woman aged 25-40 years with COVID-19, enrolled during active disease. Both conserved end residues are part of each CDR3. D genes are given only for firm matches. Size values are once, few and many counts, or a class for expanded clones, and some rows have none.

j_gene,abundance,v_gene,d_gene,CDR3nt,CDR3aa
TRBJ2-5,NA,TRBV11-2,TRBD1,TGTGCCAGCAGCTTAGATCGAGGGACAGGGGACGAAGAGACCCAGTACTTC,CASSLDRGTGDEETQYF
TRBJ2-7,NA,TRBV5-4,TRBD1,TGTGCCAGCAGCTTGATTCCCCGGACAGGCTTGAACTACGAGCAGTACTTC,CASSLIPRTGLNYEQYF
TRBJ1-2,once,TRBV5-1,NA,TGCGCCAGCAGCCCACGGGGGGGGGACTCTTCTAACTATGGCTACACCTTC,CASSPRGGDSSNYGYTF
TRBJ2-7,NA,TRBV15,NA,TGTGCCACCCACCCCAGGGATGGGGCCTACGAGCAGTACTTC,CATHPRDGAYEQYF
TRBJ2-7,once,TRBV10-3,NA,TGTGCCATCAGTGAGATAACCAGCTCCTACGAGCAGTACTTC,CAISEITSSYEQYF
TRBJ2-5,NA,TRBV24-1,TRBD2,TGTGCCACCAGTGATTCCCGGGCGGGAGGGGAGACCCAGTACTTC,CATSDSRAGGETQYF
TRBJ2-1,NA,TRBV6-5,NA,TGTGCCAGCAATCCAATTGGAAGGGGCGATGAGCAGTTCTTC,CASNPIGRGDEQFF
TRBJ1-3,NA,TRBV19,TRBD1,TGTGCCAGTCGGGACAGGGGGATTGGAAACACCATATATTTT,CASRDRGIGNTIYF
TRBJ1-6,NA,TRBV28,NA,TGTGCCAGCAACCGGGATTCACCCCTCCACTTT,CASNRDSPLHF
TRBJ2-4,NA,TRBV30,NA,TGTGCCTGGAGTGTCTCTGCGGGGGCAACCTTAGCCAAAAACATTCAGTACTTC,CAWSVSAGATLAKNIQYF
TRBJ1-1,NA,TRBV5-1,NA,TGCGCCAGCAGACAGGGCCCCACTGAAGCTTTCTTT,CASRQGPTEAFF
TRBJ2-5,NA,TRBV5-1,NA,TGCGCCAGCAGCAGCCGCCAAGAGACCCAGTACTTC,CASSSRQETQYF
TRBJ1-2,NA,TRBV6-1,NA,TGTGCCAGCAGTGAAGCTTCATATGGCTACACCTTC,CASSEASYGYTF
TRBJ1-2,NA,TRBV24-1,TRBD1,TGTGCCACCAGTGATCCTAGAGGACAGGGAACACGATATGGCTACACCTTC,CATSDPRGQGTRYGYTF
TRBJ2-6,NA,TRBV15,NA,TGTGCCACCAGCAGTTCAAGGGGATCTGGGGCCAACGTCCTGACTTTC,CATSSSRGSGANVLTF
TRBJ1-2,few,TRBV30,TRBD1,TGTGCCTGGAGTTTGCCGACAGGGGCGGACACCTTC,CAWSLPTGADTF
TRBJ2-3,NA,TRBV20-1,NA,TGCAGCGTAGGCGGAGGGGATACGCAGTATTTT,CSVGGGDTQYF
TRBJ1-2,NA,TRBV5-1,NA,TGCGCCAGCAGCCCAAGTGGGGCAACTAACTATGGCTACACCTTC,CASSPSGATNYGYTF
TRBJ1-2,once,TRBV7-9,TRBD1,TGTGCCAGCAGCTTAGAACGACAGGGATTCTATGGCTACACCTTC,CASSLERQGFYGYTF
TRBJ1-2,NA,TRBV11-2,NA,TGTGCCAGCAGCTTGTTTGCGGACTATGGCTACACCTTC,CASSLFADYGYTF
TRBJ1-2,NA,TRBV20-1,NA,TGCAGTGCTAGTACAGTTTCTAACTATGGCTACACCTTC,CSASTVSNYGYTF
TRBJ1-1,NA,TRBV12-3/TRBV12-4,TRBD1,TGTGCCAGCAGACCCTTACAGGGGGGTGAAGCTTTCTTT,CASRPLQGGEAFF
TRBJ1-6,NA,TRBV30,NA,TGTGCCTGGAGTGCGGGGGGCGGCAATTCACCCCTCCACTTT,CAWSAGGGNSPLHF
TRBJ2-1,NA,TRBV6-1,NA,TGTGCCAGCAGTGAAGGTTCACTACCCTACAATGAGCAGTTCTTC,CASSEGSLPYNEQFF
TRBJ2-7,NA,TRBV4-2,TRBD2,TGTGCCAGCAGCCACCAAGCGGGGGGGACCTACGAGCAGTACTTC,CASSHQAGGTYEQYF
TRBJ2-3,NA,TRBV15,NA,TGTGCCACCTCAACGAGGAGCGCAGGGGATACGCAGTATTTT,CATSTRSAGDTQYF
TRBJ1-2,few,TRBV4-2,TRBD1,TGTGCCAGCAGCCAAGATCAAATAGGACAGGGTTACGGCTACACCTTC,CASSQDQIGQGYGYTF
TRBJ2-5,NA,TRBV19,TRBD1,TGTGCCAGTACCTCAGGGGGAGAGACCCAGTACTTC,CASTSGGETQYF
TRBJ2-3,NA,TRBV12-3/TRBV12-4,TRBD2,TGTGCCAGCGAGCGGGGGGGCACAGATACGCAGTATTTT,CASERGGTDTQYF
TRBJ2-1,NA,TRBV19,TRBD2,TGTGCCAGTAGTCGGGGGGGACCTGGAAATGAGCAGTTCTTC,CASSRGGPGNEQFF
TRBJ2-7,once,TRBV9,TRBD1,TGTGCCAGCAGCGCAAGGACAGGGCCCTCCTACGAGCAGTACTTC,CASSARTGPSYEQYF
TRBJ1-5,NA,TRBV6-5,TRBD1,TGTGCCAGCAGTTGGGGACAGGGGGCCAGCAATCAGCCCCAGCATTTT,CASSWGQGASNQPQHF
TRBJ1-2,NA,TRBV27,TRBD1,TGTGCCAGCAGTTTGGGACAGGGGAGCGGCTACACCTTC,CASSLGQGSGYTF
TRBJ2-7,NA,TRBV10-3,NA,TGTGCCATCTCTCAGGGGTCCTACGAGCAGTACTTC,CAISQGSYEQYF
TRBJ1-1,NA,TRBV19,TRBD1,TGTGCCAGTAGTCCCTTCCGGGACAGGGGCACTGAAGCTTTCTTT,CASSPFRDRGTEAFF
TRBJ1-2,NA,TRBV5-4,NA,TGTGCCAGCAGCCCCGAGGACACCTCTAGGGCCTACACCTTC,CASSPEDTSRAYTF
TRBJ2-2,NA,TRBV18,NA,TGTGCCAGCTTACAGGGACCGAACACCGGGGAGCTGTTTTTT,CASLQGPNTGELFF
TRBJ2-2,NA,TRBV5-4,NA,TGTGCCAGCAGCTTCGGAGACAGTTACACCGGGGAGCTGTTTTTT,CASSFGDSYTGELFF
TRBJ1-5,NA,TRBV5-5,NA,TGTGCCAGCAGCTACGAGGGAGGGAGCAATCAGCCCCAGCATTTT,CASSYEGGSNQPQHF
TRBJ1-1,NA,TRBV3-1/TRBV3-2,TRBD1,TGTGCCAGCAGCCAGGTGAACAGGGGGAACACTGAAGCTTTCTTT,CASSQVNRGNTEAFF
TRBJ2-7,NA,TRBV5-1,TRBD1,TGCGCCAGCAGCCAGGGACAGGGAATGTACGAGCAGTACTTC,CASSQGQGMYEQYF
TRBJ2-3,NA,TRBV2,NA,TGTGCCAGCAGTGTCCGTGACAGGAAAGATACGCAGTATTTT,CASSVRDRKDTQYF
TRBJ2-7,NA,TRBV4-1,NA,TGCGCCAGCAGCCAAGAGAGGGTGAGCTACGAGCAGTACTTC,CASSQERVSYEQYF
TRBJ2-6,NA,TRBV27,NA,TGTGCCAGCAGTTCCTCGCGATCTGGGGCCAACGTCCTGACTTTC,CASSSSRSGANVLTF
TRBJ2-1,NA,TRBV10-3,TRBD2,TGTGCCAGCCTCCCGGGACTAGCATTCTCCTACAATGAGCAGTTCTTC,CASLPGLAFSYNEQFF
TRBJ2-1,NA,TRBV18,TRBD2,TGTGCCAGCTCACCCGAGCGGGGTGGCTACAATGAGCAGTTCTTC,CASSPERGGYNEQFF
TRBJ2-1,NA,TRBV7-9,TRBD2,TGTGCCAGCAGCGAAACTAGCGGGGGGCGTCAGAACCATGAGCAGTTCTTC,CASSETSGGRQNHEQFF
TRBJ1-2,NA,TRBV14,TRBD1,TGTGCCAGCAGCCCCTGGACAGGACCTACAGTGTCTTTTTATGGCTACACCTTC,CASSPWTGPTVSFYGYTF
TRBJ1-5,NA,TRBV2,NA,TGTGCCAGCACGCCAGGGCCGCTTAGCAATCAGCCCCAGCATTTT,CASTPGPLSNQPQHF
TRBJ2-7,NA,TRBV4-1,TRBD2,TGCGCCAGCAGCAAAGGACTAGCGGCCTCCTACGAGCAGTACTTC,CASSKGLAASYEQYF
TRBJ1-2,NA,TRBV6-5,TRBD1,TGTGCCAGCAGTTCCCCTGCAGGGGGCGGCAACTATGGCTACACCTTC,CASSSPAGGGNYGYTF
TRBJ2-1,NA,TRBV27,NA,TGTGCCAGCAGTTTATCTCCAGAAGTCAATGAGCAGTTCTTC,CASSLSPEVNEQFF
TRBJ1-1,NA,TRBV6-5,NA,TGTGCCAGCAGTCTTGACAATTGGACCCCCAAGGGGGCTTTCTTT,CASSLDNWTPKGAFF